This TCR beta chain was captured by sequencing in a study of cytomegalovirus exposure and HLA in healthy donors. The PCR had 60 Vbeta and 13 Jbeta primers. Clones were read by immunoSEQ multiplex PCR, and TCRdb kept only the in-frame ones, dropping some. The sample lists about 120,000 clones; roughly 70% were seen once. The study, taken as a whole, reports: Productive rates of about 90% or about 30% were seen for most TCR beta V segments in an earlier analysis.

On this clone itself: The antigen remains undetermined.

Germline loops: CDR1 ENHRY, CDR2 SYGVKD. This CDR3 spans 15 amino acids. With 4 bases removed from V and 4 bases from J, the gap between germline ends came to 13 bases. This TCR was sampled from a woman between 35 and 50 years old in good health and CMV-seropositive. The J gene is TRBJ2-2, the V gene TRBV10-3; D is ambiguous. The material sequenced was PBMCs. The CDR3 reads CAISGSTTFTGELFF. DNA of the CDR3: TGTGCCATCAGTGGTAGCACAACGTTCACCGGGGAGCTGTTTTTT.